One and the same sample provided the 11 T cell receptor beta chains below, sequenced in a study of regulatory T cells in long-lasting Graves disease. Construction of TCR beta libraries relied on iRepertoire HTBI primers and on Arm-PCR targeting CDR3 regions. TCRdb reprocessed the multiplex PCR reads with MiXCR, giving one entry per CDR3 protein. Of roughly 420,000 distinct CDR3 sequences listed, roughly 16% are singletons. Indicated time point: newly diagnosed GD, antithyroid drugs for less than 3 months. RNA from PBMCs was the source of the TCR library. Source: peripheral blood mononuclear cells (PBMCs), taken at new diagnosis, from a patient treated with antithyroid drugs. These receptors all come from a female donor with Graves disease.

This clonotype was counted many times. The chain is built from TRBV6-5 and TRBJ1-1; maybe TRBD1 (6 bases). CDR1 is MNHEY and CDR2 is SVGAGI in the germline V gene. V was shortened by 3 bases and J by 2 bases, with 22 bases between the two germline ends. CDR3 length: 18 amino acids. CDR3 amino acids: CASSYRISGGQVNTEAFF. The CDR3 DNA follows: TGTGCCAGCAGTTATCGTATCTCCGGGGGGCAGGTAAACACTGAAGCTTTCTTT.

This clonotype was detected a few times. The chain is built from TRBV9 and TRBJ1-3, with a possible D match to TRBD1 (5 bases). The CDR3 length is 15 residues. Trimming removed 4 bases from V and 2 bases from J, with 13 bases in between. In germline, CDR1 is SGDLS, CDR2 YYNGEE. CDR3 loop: CASSPAGQTGNTIYF. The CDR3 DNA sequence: TGTGCCAGCAGCCCTGCGGGGCAGACTGGAAACACCATATATTTT. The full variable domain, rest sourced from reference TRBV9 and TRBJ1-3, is DSGVTQTPKHLITATGQRVTLRCSPRSGDLSVYWYQQSLDQGLQFLIQYYNGEERAKGNILERFSAQQFPDLHSELNLSSLELGDSALYFCASSPAGQTGNTIYFGEGSWLTVV.

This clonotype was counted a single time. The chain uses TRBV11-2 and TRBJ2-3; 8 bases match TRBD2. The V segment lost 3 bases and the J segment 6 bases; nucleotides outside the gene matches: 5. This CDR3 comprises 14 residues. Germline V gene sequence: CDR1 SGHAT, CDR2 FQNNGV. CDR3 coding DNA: TGTGCCAGCAGCTTCCGGGCGGGGGGCGATACGCAGTATTTT. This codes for CASSFRAGGDTQYF.

CDR3 sequence (DNA): TGTGCCAGCTCACCGGAGACACCAACCTACGAGCAGTACTTC. Translation gives CASSPETPTYEQYF. This chain joins TRBV18 and TRBJ2-7, with D unresolved. From germline, CDR1 is KGHSH and CDR2 LQKENI. Trimming removed 3 bases at V and 2 bases at J, with 11 bases between. The CDR3 contains 14 residues.

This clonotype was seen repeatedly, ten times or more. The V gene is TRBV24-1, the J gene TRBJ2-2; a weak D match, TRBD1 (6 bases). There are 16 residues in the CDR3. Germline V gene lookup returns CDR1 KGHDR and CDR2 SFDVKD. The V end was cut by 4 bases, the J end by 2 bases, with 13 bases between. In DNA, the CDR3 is TGTGCCACCAGTGACCAGGGACACGGTAACACCGGGGAGCTGTTTTTT. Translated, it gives CATSDQGHGNTGELFF.

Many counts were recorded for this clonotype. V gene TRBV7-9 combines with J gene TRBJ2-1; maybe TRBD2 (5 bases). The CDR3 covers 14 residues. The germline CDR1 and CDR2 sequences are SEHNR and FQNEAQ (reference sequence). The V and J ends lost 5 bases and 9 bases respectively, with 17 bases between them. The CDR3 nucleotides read TGTGCCAGCAGCACACTAGTGGCGGGCACTGAGCAGTTCTTC. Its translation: CASSTLVAGTEQFF.

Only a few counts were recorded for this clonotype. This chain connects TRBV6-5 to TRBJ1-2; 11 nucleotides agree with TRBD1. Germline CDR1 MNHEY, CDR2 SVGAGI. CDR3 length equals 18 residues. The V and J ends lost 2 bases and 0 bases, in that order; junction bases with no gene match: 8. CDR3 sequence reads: CASSYLGTGGSSNYGYTF. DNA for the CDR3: TGTGCCAGCAGTTACCTGGGGACAGGGGGATCTTCTAACTATGGCTACACCTTC.

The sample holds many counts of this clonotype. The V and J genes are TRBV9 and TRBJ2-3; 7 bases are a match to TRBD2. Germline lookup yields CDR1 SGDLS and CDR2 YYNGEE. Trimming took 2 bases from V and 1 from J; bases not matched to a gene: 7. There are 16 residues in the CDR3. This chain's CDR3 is CASSVNPGGGTDTQYF. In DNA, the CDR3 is TGTGCCAGCAGCGTCAATCCGGGAGGAGGCACAGATACGCAGTATTTT.

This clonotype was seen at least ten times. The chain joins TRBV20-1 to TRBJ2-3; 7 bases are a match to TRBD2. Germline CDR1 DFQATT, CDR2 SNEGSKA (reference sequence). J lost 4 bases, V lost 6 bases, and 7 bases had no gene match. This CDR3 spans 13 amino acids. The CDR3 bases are TGCAGTGCGCAGCGGGGTGTAGCAGATACGCAGTATTTT. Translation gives CSAQRGVADTQYF.

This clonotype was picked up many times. CDR3 protein: CSARMGKVEQYF. In nucleotides, the CDR3 is TGCAGTGCTAGAATGGGTAAGGTCGAGCAGTACTTC. The V and J genes are TRBV20-1 and TRBJ2-7; D is ambiguous. V was clipped by 2 bases and J by 6 bases, with 11 bases between them. The CDR3 contains 12 residues. CDR1 DFQATT and CDR2 SNEGSKA come from the germline V gene (reference sequence).

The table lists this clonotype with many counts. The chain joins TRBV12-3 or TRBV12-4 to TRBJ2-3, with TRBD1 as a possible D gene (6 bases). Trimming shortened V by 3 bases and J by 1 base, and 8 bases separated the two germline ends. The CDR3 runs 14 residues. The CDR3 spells CASSFRQGTDTQYF. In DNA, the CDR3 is TGTGCCAGCAGTTTCAGACAGGGCACAGATACGCAGTATTTT.